The clone carrying this T cell receptor beta chain was seen a single time. Antigen: not known. These data originate in a study of T cell responses to AZD1222 COVID-19 vaccine. Clones were sequenced by immunoSEQ multiplex PCR, and TCRdb holds only the in-frame ones, with some missing. The sample records 130,000 to 150,000 clones, about 92% being singletons. The study, taken as a whole, reports: The study found Spike-specific TCR breadth and depth rose after two AZD1222 doses. The peak T cell response came first, and repertoires were sampled only after it.

The CDR3 sequence is 15 residues long. Trimming pared 6 bases from V and 4 bases from J, leaving 13 bases between. Germline V gives CDR1 MNHEY, CDR2 SMNVEV (reference sequence). The clonotype originates from an adult in good health. The rearrangement links TRBV27 to TRBJ2-6; a weak D match, TRBD1 (6 bases). This specimen consisted of peripheral blood, obtained on day 0 of AZD1222 vaccination. DNA of the CDR3: TGTGCCAGCAGGGGGGCGTCCCCCGGGGCCAACGTCCTGACTTTC. It yields the protein CASRGASPGANVLTF. The entire variable domain, with the rest obtained from reference TRBV27 and TRBJ2-6, is as follows: EAQVTQNPRYLITVTGKKLTVTCSQNMNHEYMSWYRQDPGLGLRQIYYSMNVEVTDKGDVPEGYKVSRKEKRNFPLILESPSPNQTSLYFCASRGASPGANVLTFGAGSRLTVL.